This record looks at one T cell receptor beta chain sequence and its context. Its antigen is not identified. TCRdb's copy holds only in-frame clones and misses some; the assay was immunoSEQ multiplex PCR. The table lists 200,000 to 250,000 clones, more than 75% of them singletons. Per germline, CDR1 SGHNT and CDR2 YYREEE (reference sequence). The CDR3 totals 14 residues. The germline V and J ends were trimmed by 2 bases and 5 bases, with 13 bases remaining between them. This sample was included in a study of cytomegalovirus exposure and HLA in healthy donors. About the research overall: The same platform as the roughly 700 first-cohort repertoires was used for the 95 to 150 validation repertoires, a later analysis reported. Study-wide results and caveats: The tendency of first-cohort TCR clusters to co-occur in the roughly 130 validation repertoires was the finding of a later analysis. The investigators catalogued 150 to 200 TCR beta chains as cytomegalovirus-associated.

While the first cohort had fewer than 850 subjects, the donors belonged to the separate validation cohort of over a hundred subjects. This chain links TRBV5-4 with TRBJ2-5; D perhaps matches TRBD2 (6 bases). Sequenced material: PBMCs. The TCR was taken from a woman under 30 in good health and CMV-seropositive. CDR3 residues: CASSFRLERETQYF. For the CDR3, the DNA is TGTGCCAGCAGCTTCCGACTAGAGAGGGAGACCCAGTACTTC.